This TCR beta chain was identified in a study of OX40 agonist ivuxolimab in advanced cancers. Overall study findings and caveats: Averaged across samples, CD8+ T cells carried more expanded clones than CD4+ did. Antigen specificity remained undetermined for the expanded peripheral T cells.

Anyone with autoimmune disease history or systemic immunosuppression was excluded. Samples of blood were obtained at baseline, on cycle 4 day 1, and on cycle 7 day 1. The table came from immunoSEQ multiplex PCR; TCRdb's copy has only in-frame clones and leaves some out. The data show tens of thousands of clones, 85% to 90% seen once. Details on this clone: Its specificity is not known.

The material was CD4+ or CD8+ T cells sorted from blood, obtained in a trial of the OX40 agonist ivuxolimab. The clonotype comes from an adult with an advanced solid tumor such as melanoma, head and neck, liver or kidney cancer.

The CDR3 protein is CASRDRAGGTDTQYF. The CDR3 DNA sequence: TGTGCCAGCAGGGACAGGGCCGGGGGGACAGATACGCAGTATTTT. The rearrangement links TRBV6-1 to TRBJ2-3, with D possibly matching TRBD1 (8 bases). Germline values: CDR1 MNHNS, CDR2 SASEGT. The CDR3 extends over 15 amino acids. V dropped 6 bases and J dropped 3 bases, with 16 bases sitting between them.